The 24 T cell receptor beta chains listed next were all sequenced from one sample in a study of T cell responses to AZD1222 COVID-19 vaccine. Sequencing was performed with immunoSEQ multiplex PCR; in TCRdb, only in-frame clones are kept and a portion is missing. The data hold roughly 150,000 clones, with more than 90% observed a single time. The sample in question was peripheral blood, obtained on day 0 of AZD1222 vaccination. The receptors stem from an adult in good health.

The chain carries TRBV29-1 and TRBJ1-2, with D perhaps TRBD1 (5 bases). V lost 6 bases, J lost 4 bases, and 9 bases lay in between. CDR3 length: 11 amino acids. Per germline, CDR1 SQVTM and CDR2 ANQGSEA. CDR3 amino acids: CSVRDLYGYTF. CDR3 DNA sequence: TGCAGCGTCCGGGACCTCTATGGCTACACCTTC.

V is TRBV7-8 and J is TRBJ2-3; D call uncertain. The CDR3 sequence is 16 residues long. Germline CDR1 is SGHVS and CDR2 is FQNEAQ. V shed 7 bases and J shed 1 base, with 18 bases lying between them. CDR3 nucleotide sequence: TGTGCCAGCAAACTACTACCTGAGATCGGCACAGATACGCAGTATTTT. The encoded protein is CASKLLPEIGTDTQYF. Drawing the rest from reference TRBV7-8 and TRBJ2-3, the complete variable domain is GAGVSQSPRYKVAKRGQDVALRCDPISGHVSLFWYQQALGQGPEFLTYFQNEAQLDKSGLPSDRFFAERPEGSVSTLKIQRTQQEDSAVYLCASKLLPEIGTDTQYFGPGTRLTVL.

This chain connects TRBV10-3 to TRBJ2-3; the match to TRBD2 covers 7 bases. J gave up 6 bases and V 6 bases, and 3 bases lay outside the gene matches. Germline loops: CDR1 ENHRY, CDR2 SYGVKD. The CDR3 is made up of 12 amino acids. CDR3: CAISQLADTQYF. The CDR3 nucleotides read TGTGCCATCAGCCAACTAGCGGATACGCAGTATTTT.

This clone was seen once. CDR3 sequence (DNA): TGTGCCAGCGGCGGACAGGCTATTAACACCGGGGAGCTGTTTTTT. Residues: CASGGQAINTGELFF. The chain has TRBV27 and TRBJ2-2; 7 bases are shared with TRBD1. Germline CDR1 is MNHEY and CDR2 is SMNVEV (reference sequence). The CDR3 totals 15 residues. The ends lost 8 bases at V and 2 bases at J; junction bases unmatched: 8.

This rearrangement joins TRBV19 to TRBJ2-1, with D unclear. From germline, CDR1 is LNHDA and CDR2 SQIVND (reference sequence). CDR3 size: 14 residues. V lost 5 bases and J 4 bases, leaving 12 bases between the germline ends. The CDR3 is CASSVPNRYNEQFF. As DNA, the CDR3 is TGTGCCAGTAGTGTCCCTAACAGATACAATGAGCAGTTCTTC.

The chain has TRBV7-6 and TRBJ2-3; TRBD1 might be the D (5 bases). The CDR3 runs 14 residues. V lost 1 base and J lost 2, with 7 bases in between. Germline V lookup: CDR1 SGHVS, CDR2 FNYEAQ. The DNA for the CDR3 is TGTGCCAGCAGCTTAGGGACATACACAGATACGCAGTATTTT. Amino acids: CASSLGTYTDTQYF.

This chain connects TRBV3-1 (or the pseudogene TRBV3-2) to TRBJ2-5, with a possible D match to TRBD2 (5 bases). Trimming took 4 bases from V and 6 from J, leaving 18 bases between them. In germline, CDR1 is LGHDT, CDR2 YNNKEL (reference sequence). The CDR3 is made up of 15 amino acids. The CDR3 here is CASSLGVAGAKTQYF. CDR3 DNA: TGTGCCAGCAGCCTCGGGGTCGCGGGCGCAAAGACCCAGTACTTC.

This chain joins TRBV7-2 and TRBJ1-5; the D gene is possibly TRBD1 (6 bases). This CDR3 is 15 amino acids long. CDR1 is SGHTA, CDR2 FQGNSA, per germline. Trimming removed 6 bases at V and 6 bases at J, with 18 bases between. CDR3 loop: CASSPRAGGSQPQHF. CDR3 in DNA: TGTGCCAGCAGTCCCAGGGCGGGGGGCTCTCAGCCCCAGCATTTT.

The gene calls are TRBV7-6 and TRBJ1-6; no reliable D call. Germline CDR1 and CDR2: SGHVS and FNYEAQ. The V end was cut by 4 bases, the J end by 10 bases, with 11 bases between. The CDR3 is made up of 13 amino acids. CDR3 sequence (DNA): TGTGCCAGCAGCTCGACCTCACGGTCACCCCTCCACTTT. Translated: CASSSTSRSPLHF.

This chain's CDR3 is CASSPRGPGETQYF. The CDR3 DNA reads as TGTGCCAGCTCACCCCGGGGACCCGGGGAGACCCAGTACTTC. This chain joins TRBV18 and TRBJ2-5, with D possibly called TRBD1 or TRBD2 (5 bases each). The germline CDR1 and CDR2 sequences are KGHSH and LQKENI. The V end was cut by 3 bases, the J end by 5 bases, with 13 bases between. The CDR3 totals 14 residues.

This sequence joins TRBV10-1 and TRBJ2-3; D possibly corresponds to TRBD2 (5 bases). CDR1 WNHNN and CDR2 SYGVQD come from the germline V gene (reference sequence). CDR3 length equals 15 residues. Trimming left V 4 bases short and J 1 base short, with 12 bases between. CDR3 amino acids: CASSANLGGTDTQYF. The CDR3 DNA follows: TGCGCCAGCAGTGCCAACCTGGGAGGCACAGATACGCAGTATTTT.

The chain uses TRBV5-1 and TRBJ1-1, with TRBD1 matching 7 bases. V was pared by 3 bases and J by 3 bases, with 11 bases of the junction left unmatched. The CDR3 covers 16 residues. Per the germline V gene, CDR1 is SGHRS and CDR2 is YFSETQ. The CDR3 region is CASSSRTGGMYTEAFF. As DNA, the CDR3 is TGCGCCAGCAGCTCCCGGACAGGTGGAATGTACACTGAAGCTTTCTTT.

The V gene is TRBV5-1, the J gene TRBJ1-6; D is possibly TRBD1 (5 bases). The CDR3 spans 13 residues. Trimming shortened V by 0 bases and J by 9 bases, and 7 bases separated the two germline ends. Germline loops: CDR1 SGHRS, CDR2 YFSETQ. This CDR3 reads CASSLEGTSPLHF. The CDR3 bases are TGCGCCAGCAGCTTGGAAGGGACTTCACCCCTCCACTTT.

The chain combines TRBV12-2 with TRBJ2-5. TRBV12-2 is a known pseudogene. The CDR3 totals 15 residues. CDR3 in amino acids: CASRSYGRLQETQYF. In DNA form, the CDR3 reads TGTGCAAGTCGCTCGTATGGACGGCTCCAAGAGACCCAGTACTTC.

The J gene is TRBJ2-2, the V gene TRBV11-2; D gene unclear. The CDR3 is 13 amino acids. Germline assignment: CDR1 SGHAT and CDR2 FQNNGV. Deletions cut 7 bases from V and 6 bases from J, with 12 bases between. In nucleotides, the CDR3 is TGTGCCAGCACCCCTCTGGCCGCCGGGGAGCTGTTTTTT. Translating gives CASTPLAAGELFF.

V is TRBV10-3 and J is TRBJ1-5; D might be TRBD1 (5 bases). Trimming left V 10 bases short and J 3 bases short, with 16 bases between. This CDR3 comprises 14 residues. CDR1 is ENHRY and CDR2 is SYGVKD in the germline V gene. The CDR3 DNA reads TGTGCCACCCATCAGGGACCGGCCAATCAGCCCCAGCATTTT. Its translation: CATHQGPANQPQHF.

This clone has only one observation. This sequence joins TRBV6-2 or TRBV6-3 and TRBJ1-6; D ambiguous. This CDR3 spans 15 amino acids. V gave up 2 bases and J gave up 5 bases, with 10 bases separating them. CDR1 and CDR2 from the germline V gene are MNHEY and SVGEGT. The CDR3 bases are TGTGCCAGCAGTTACGGAAGAATTAATAATTCACCCCTCCACTTT. Its translation is CASSYGRINNSPLHF.

The chain employs TRBV2 and TRBJ1-2; 9 bases are a match to TRBD1. The CDR3 extends over 13 amino acids. V dropped 4 bases and J dropped 4; count of bases not matched to a gene: 1. The germline gives CDR1 SNHLY, CDR2 FYNNEI. The CDR3 sequence: CASSGQGVYGYTF. DNA for the CDR3: TGTGCCAGCAGTGGACAGGGGGTCTATGGCTACACCTTC.

The chain joins TRBV9 to TRBJ1-1; D may be TRBD1 (5 bases). The CDR3 runs 14 residues. Trimming removed 4 bases from V and 1 base from J, with 11 bases in between. Germline lookup yields CDR1 SGDLS and CDR2 YYNGEE. In DNA form, the CDR3 reads TGTGCCAGCAGCCCGCGGGGGGGGAACACTGAAGCTTTCTTT. It specifies CASSPRGGNTEAFF.

V usage is TRBV2 and J usage is TRBJ1-5; TRBD1 matches 8 bases. Germline CDR1 reads SNHLY; CDR2 reads FYNNEI. The junction had 8 bases not matched to a gene; V was cut back by 6 bases and J by 7 bases. The CDR3 covers 14 residues. The CDR3 region is CASRGQVVGQPQHF. The DNA for the CDR3 is TGTGCCAGCAGGGGACAGGTCGTCGGGCAGCCCCAGCATTTT.

J is TRBJ1-4 and V is TRBV9, with D unresolved. The germline CDR1 and CDR2 sequences are SGDLS and YYNGEE. V gave up 2 bases and J gave up 4 bases, with 12 bases separating them. This CDR3 region has 15 residues. The CDR3 sequence: CASSVRGGNNEKLFF. CDR3 nucleotide sequence: TGTGCCAGCAGCGTCCGGGGTGGAAATAATGAAAAACTGTTTTTT.

This chain joins TRBV3-1 (or the pseudogene TRBV3-2) and TRBJ2-1; 7 bases are a match to TRBD2. V shed 1 base and J 6 bases; nucleotides not matched to a gene: 6. Germline CDR1 and CDR2: LGHDT and YNNKEL (reference sequence). This CDR3 comprises 15 residues. The CDR3, as DNA: TGTGCCAGCAGCCAAGTGACTAGCAGCCGCAATGAGCAGTTCTTC. This codes for CASSQVTSSRNEQFF.

The rearrangement uses TRBV2 and TRBJ2-7; 8 bases are shared with TRBD2. Germline values: CDR1 SNHLY, CDR2 FYNNEI. Trimming cost V 7 bases and J 7 bases; bases outside gene matches: 12. The CDR3 spans 14 residues. The CDR3 DNA reads TGTGCCAGCACTCGTCAAGCGGGAGTGATAGAGCAGTACTTC. Residues: CASTRQAGVIEQYF.

J is TRBJ1-2 and V is TRBV19; D is unresolved. Trimming cost V 5 bases and J 2 bases, with 9 bases left between them. Looked up from germline, CDR1 is LNHDA and CDR2 is SQIVND (reference sequence). The CDR3 sequence is 13 residues long. CDR3 in amino acids: CASSYLMNYGYTF. The DNA of the CDR3 is TGTGCCAGTAGTTATCTAATGAACTATGGCTACACCTTC.